This TCR beta chain was profiled in a study of T cell responses to AZD1222 COVID-19 vaccine. Study-level points and caveats: Possibly, clonal diversity was underestimated; donors were largely white British and included more females. Baseline serostatus was positive in only a handful of AZD1222 recipients. It was only after the peak T cell response that any repertoires were sampled.

In regard to this clone: Its specificity is not known.

The trim removed 8 bases at V and 4 bases at J, leaving 12 bases unmatched. This CDR3 contains 15 residues. Germline loops: CDR1 LNHDA, CDR2 SQIVND (reference sequence). Produced via immunoSEQ multiplex PCR; TCRdb's table is partial and in-frame only. The table includes about 73,000 clones, approximately 88% detected once. The sample consisted of peripheral blood, taken on day 0 of AZD1222 vaccination. The TCR comes from an adult in good health. This chain links TRBV19 with TRBJ1-1; 8 positions match TRBD1. CDR3 in DNA: TGTGCCAGTCACGGACAGGGAAGCTTCGGCACTGAAGCTTTCTTT. Translation: CASHGQGSFGTEAFF.